These 8 T cell receptor beta chains share one sample of origin, sequenced in a study of T cell responses to AZD1222 COVID-19 vaccine. TCRdb's table, derived via immunoSEQ multiplex PCR, lists solely in-frame clones and lacks some. Among under 95,000 clones listed, roughly 85% were seen once. The sample consisted of peripheral blood, taken 28 days after the second AZD1222 dose. The receptors derive from an adult who received the AZD1222 COVID-19 vaccine.

The rearrangement links TRBV2 to TRBJ2-2; possibly TRBD2 for D (5 bases). The CDR3 totals 15 residues. CDR1 is SNHLY and CDR2 is FYNNEI in the germline V gene. Trimming took 4 bases from V and 0 from J, leaving 9 bases between them. CDR3 loop: CASSGPSSNTGELFF. The CDR3 DNA is TGTGCCAGCAGTGGTCCTAGCTCGAACACCGGGGAGCTGTTTTTT.

V usage is TRBV4-1 and J usage is TRBJ1-3; D remains ambiguous. Germline assignment: CDR1 MGHRA and CDR2 YSYEKL. CDR3 length: 13 amino acids. V was trimmed by 1 base and J by 7 bases, leaving 8 bases between them. DNA for the CDR3: TGCGCCAGCAGCCAAGCGGACGTGAACACCATATATTTT. The encoded protein is CASSQADVNTIYF.

This clone was observed a single time. J is TRBJ2-6 and V is TRBV11-2, with a possible D match to TRBD1 (5 bases). Deletions cut 5 bases from V and 0 bases from J, with 8 bases between. CDR1 is SGHAT and CDR2 is FQNNGV in the germline V gene. The CDR3 extends over 15 amino acids. The CDR3 DNA follows: TGTGCCAGCAGCCCTGACAGCTCTGGGGCCAACGTCCTGACTTTC. It is translated as CASSPDSSGANVLTF.

The V gene is TRBV5-6, the J gene TRBJ2-2; D may be TRBD1 (5 bases). The CDR3 is 16 residues long. From germline, CDR1 is SGHDT and CDR2 YYEEEE. With 4 bases removed from V and 1 base from J, the gap between germline ends came to 14 bases. The DNA for the CDR3 is TGTGCCAGCAGCACTACGGACCAGGGGAACACCGGGGAGCTGTTTTTT. Encoded protein: CASSTTDQGNTGELFF.

In this sample, this clone turned up once. J is TRBJ2-6 and V is TRBV27; 7 bases map to TRBD2. CDR1 and CDR2 (germline): MNHEY, SMNVEV (reference sequence). Germline trimming cut 3 bases from V and 2 bases from J; bases unmatched to any gene: 13. This CDR3 is built from 19 residues. The CDR3: CASSFGTIGRPAGANVLTF. CDR3 sequence (DNA): TGTGCCAGCAGTTTCGGGACTATAGGGCGGCCGGCTGGGGCCAACGTCCTGACTTTC. The full variable domain, its missing parts supplied by reference TRBV27 and TRBJ2-6, is EAQVTQNPRYLITVTGKKLTVTCSQNMNHEYMSWYRQDPGLGLRQIYYSMNVEVTDKGDVPEGYKVSRKEKRNFPLILESPSPNQTSLYFCASSFGTIGRPAGANVLTFGAGSRLTVL.

V and J are TRBV18 and TRBJ1-1; TRBD1 might be the D (6 bases). The CDR3 covers 15 residues. V was trimmed by 6 bases and J by 6 bases, leaving 20 bases between them. Germline loops: CDR1 KGHSH, CDR2 LQKENI. As DNA, the CDR3 is TGTGCCAGCTCCCCAGGCCGGACAGCCACCCCTGAAGCTTTCTTT. It codes for CASSPGRTATPEAFF. The full variable domain, rest sourced from reference TRBV18 and TRBJ1-1, is NAGVMQNPRHLVRRRGQEARLRCSPMKGHSHVYWYRQLPEEGLKFMVYLQKENIIDESGMPKERFSAEFPKEGPSILRIQQVVRGDSAAYFCASSPGRTATPEAFFGQGTRLTVV.

The chain joins TRBV4-2 to TRBJ1-2; TRBD1 might be the D (5 bases). The CDR3 runs to 15 residues. V gave up 0 bases and J gave up 3 bases, with 11 bases separating them. In germline, CDR1 is LGHNA, CDR2 YNFKEQ. The CDR3 sequence is CASSQDGTEDYGYTF. For the CDR3, the DNA is TGTGCCAGCAGCCAAGACGGGACGGAAGACTATGGCTACACCTTC.

The chain links TRBV2 to TRBJ1-2, with TRBD1 matching 9 bases. CDR1 SNHLY and CDR2 FYNNEI come from the germline V gene. The CDR3 has 14 amino acids. J gave up 8 bases and V 8 bases, and 12 bases lay outside the gene matches. CDR3 bases: TGTGCCAGCGGCGACCTACAGGGGGCGCTGGGCTACACCTTC. Amino acid sequence: CASGDLQGALGYTF.